This T cell receptor beta chain was sequenced for a study of blood T cell repertoires in COVID-19 (TCRdb year 2020). For the wider study: Collaborator samples came from the United States, Italy and Spain and covered acute and convalescent phases of COVID-19. The repertoires were made available in a free public database intended to serve as a resource for research on the immune response to SARS-CoV-2. The samples were drawn from the first 160 participants of the ongoing ImmuneRACE study and from 1,200 or so subjects provided by 6 global collaborators. The prospective study material was composed of cDNA or gDNA derived from T cells, B-cell-depleted T cells, or PBMCs. The dataset comprised deeply sampled blood TCRbeta repertoires from subjects exposed to, actively infected with, or recovered from COVID-19. Nearly every sample came with metadata listing a de-identified subject ID, COVID-19 status, age in years and sex. HLA class I and class II types, where available, came from metadata supplied by the sample provider rather than from assay-based typing. On the study overall, not on this receptor specifically: Clinical and demographic metadata were provided uncurated, with the amount varying by source and participant.

Participants in the prospective study were enrolled through a virtual design, were aged about 18 to 90 years, and lived in roughly 24 United States geographic areas. In the prospective study, participants were assigned to cohorts based on the clinical history participants reported in a screening survey and a study questionnaire. In the prospective study, whole blood, serum and a nasopharyngeal or oropharyngeal swab were collected from each participant by mobile phlebotomists. Additional blood draws and questionnaires over an approximately two-month period could optionally be provided by prospective study participants. Prospective study blood samples were shipped either frozen or at room temperature before DNA extraction. Reading from cysteine to phenylalanine, the CDR3 counts 13 amino acids. Only the CDR3 DNA is retained, 39 bases long and in frame from the first base. Looking up the germline V gene yields CDR1 MGHDK and CDR2 SYGVNS. The junction carries 12 bases between V and J, which are trimmed by 6 bases and 9 bases respectively.

Concerning this clone itself: Its antigen target is currently unknown. No much larger clonotype is one base removed from it; base qualities were not supplied.

TCRbeta CDR3 regions were amplified from genomic DNA by means of the immunoSEQ Assay, a bias-controlled multiplex PCR. Per the authors' processing: Nucleated cell counts per sample were estimated from amplification of reference gene primers within the assay. Sequence reads were collapsed and filtered to measure the absolute abundance of every unique TCRbeta CDR3 rearrangement. For each sample, productive Simpson clonality was calculated as the square root of Simpson's diversity index across productive rearrangements. TCRdb re-hosts the immuneACCESS table, in-frame sequences only. Its copies lack some clones; in the studies checked, an unresolved V gene accounts for under half of them, and the cause for the rest is not known. Clone size and V and J calls were adopted from that table, with D and trimming inferred from the DNA. Within this sample are under 200,000 clones, with approximately 79% of them counted one time only. The ten largest clones add up to roughly 5% of the sample.

The source material was PBMCs or T cells enriched from blood (not recorded which). The chain was built from TRBV25-1 and TRBJ1-6; a weak D assignment points to TRBD1 (6 bases agree). This TCR was recovered from a woman aged 60-75 years with acute COVID-19. The DNA sequence is given as TGTGCCAGCAGCGACAGGCTCTCTTCACCCCTCCACTTT. Translated, this gives CASSDRLSSPLHF.